These T cell receptor beta chains were read from a single sample in a study of shared clonotypes between healthy human individuals. Clones were sequenced by immunoSEQ multiplex PCR, and TCRdb holds only the in-frame ones, with some missing. This table holds almost 750,000 clones, 55% to 75% found once. Sequencing input: memory CD4+ T cells sorted from blood. All receptors come from a woman in her twenties or thirties in good health. Each CDR3 is given with its conserved first and last residue.

v_gene | CDR3aa
TRBV10-3 | CAISESYGQDQPQHF
TRBV4-1 | CASSQRDSGTGNYGYTF
TRBV19 | CASREGGGHEQYF
TRBV28 | CASRSSVSWRSNTGELFF
TRBV11-2 | CASAGATYNEQFF
TRBV5-1 | CASSLELAGGEQFF
TRBV25-1 | CASSEPRAGVFGADTQYF
TRBV5-1 | CASSLDGPTQYF
TRBV5-6 | CASSLGQASANTGELFF
TRBV4-1 | CASSQRGGLAGENTGELFF
TRBV25-1 | CASSEGAGQGMETDTQYF
TRBV29-1 | CSVHWGSNYGYTF
TRBV2 | CASSAILSYEQYF
TRBV5-1 | CASSLSSSSYNEQFF
TRBV6-1 | CASSEIKVLGYGYTF
TRBV5-1 | CASRSGTEQETQYF
TRBV4-1 | CASSEGGNTEAFF
TRBV7-2 | CASSIVGTYEQYF
TRBV7-3 | CASSLTRGGEQYF
TRBV28 | CASSPATGGKGEKLFF
TRBV6-5 | CASSSQGAGTEAFF
TRBV6-1 | CASSEGQLFSGNTIYF
TRBV25-1 | CASSETAGKLFF
TRBV11-1 | CASSPRAQRNEKLFF
TRBV5-1 | CASSLGDGYEQFF
TRBV19 | CASIPGGGMDYGYTF
TRBV10-2 | CASSESSEAGTHNEQFF
TRBV6-1 | CAVHPGARTDTQYF
TRBV14 | CASSQRMTGRTYGYTF
TRBV28 | CASSVKDRWYQPQHF
TRBV4-2 | CASSQERPSGGIYEQYF
TRBV6-6 | CASSNRGQNTEAFF
TRBV20-1 | CSARGAVEAFF
TRBV30 | CAWSEGLANLNEQFF
TRBV13 | CASSLVEDEQYF
TRBV11-2 | CASSNQLAGSTDGYTF
TRBV5-1 | CASSVSGVETQYF
TRBV5-1 | CASSGGTSGKNIQYF
TRBV10-3 | CAIRTEDQPQHF
TRBV6-5 | CASSYRETYEQYF
TRBV28 | CASSFFVLSENYEQYF
TRBV28 | CASSFSNPQETQYF
TRBV11-2 | CAVSGGLETQYF
TRBV28 | CASSPLRTLGANVLTF
TRBV5-6 | CASSLVSSNTYEQYF
TRBV7-9 | CASSSDPGRAEAFF
TRBV19 | CASSTTGGAGTGELFF
TRBV18 | CASSRGETQYF
TRBV28 | CASRSLASGANEQFF
TRBV10-1 | CASSGGTASYEQYF
TRBV2 | CASRLGQANYGYTF
TRBV28 | CASRLAGVYEQFF
TRBV19 | CASSRAGTNYNEQFF